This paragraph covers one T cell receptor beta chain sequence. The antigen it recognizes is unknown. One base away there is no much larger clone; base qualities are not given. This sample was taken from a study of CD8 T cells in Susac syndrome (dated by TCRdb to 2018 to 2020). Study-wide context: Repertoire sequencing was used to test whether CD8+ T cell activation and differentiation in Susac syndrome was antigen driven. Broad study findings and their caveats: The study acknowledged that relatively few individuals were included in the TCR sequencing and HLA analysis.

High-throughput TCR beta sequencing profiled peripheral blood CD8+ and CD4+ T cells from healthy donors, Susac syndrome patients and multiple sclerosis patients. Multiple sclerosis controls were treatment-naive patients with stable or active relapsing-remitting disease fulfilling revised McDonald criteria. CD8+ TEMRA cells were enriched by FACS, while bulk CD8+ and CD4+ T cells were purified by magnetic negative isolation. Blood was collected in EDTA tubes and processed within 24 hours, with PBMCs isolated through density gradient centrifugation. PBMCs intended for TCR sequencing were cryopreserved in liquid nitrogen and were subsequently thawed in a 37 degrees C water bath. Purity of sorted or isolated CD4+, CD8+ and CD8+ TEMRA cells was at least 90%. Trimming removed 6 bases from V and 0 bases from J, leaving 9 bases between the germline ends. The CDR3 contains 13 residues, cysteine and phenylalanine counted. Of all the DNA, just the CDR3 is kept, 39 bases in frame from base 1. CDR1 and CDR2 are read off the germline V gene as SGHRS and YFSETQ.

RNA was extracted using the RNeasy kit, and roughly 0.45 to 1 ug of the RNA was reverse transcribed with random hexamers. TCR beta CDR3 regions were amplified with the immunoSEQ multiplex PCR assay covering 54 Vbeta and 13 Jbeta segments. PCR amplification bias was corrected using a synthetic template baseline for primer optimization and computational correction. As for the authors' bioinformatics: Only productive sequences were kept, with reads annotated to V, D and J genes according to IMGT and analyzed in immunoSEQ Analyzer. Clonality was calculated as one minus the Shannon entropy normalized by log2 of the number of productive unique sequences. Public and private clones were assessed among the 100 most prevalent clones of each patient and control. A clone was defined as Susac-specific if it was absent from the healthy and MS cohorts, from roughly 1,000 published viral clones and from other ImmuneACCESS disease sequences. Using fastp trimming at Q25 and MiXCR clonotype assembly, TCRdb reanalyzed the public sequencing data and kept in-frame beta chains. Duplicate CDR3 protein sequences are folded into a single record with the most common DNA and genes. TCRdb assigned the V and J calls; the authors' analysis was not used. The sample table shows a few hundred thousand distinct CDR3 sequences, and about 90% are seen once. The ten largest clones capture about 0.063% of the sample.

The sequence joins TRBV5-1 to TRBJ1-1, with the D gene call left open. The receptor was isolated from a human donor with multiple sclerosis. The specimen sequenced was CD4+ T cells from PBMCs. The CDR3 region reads CASTAQLNTEAFF. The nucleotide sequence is TGCGCCAGCACCGCCCAGTTGAACACTGAAGCTTTCTTT.